Shown below are 16 T cell receptor beta chains from a single sample sequenced in a study of shared clonotypes between healthy human individuals. Profiled with immunoSEQ multiplex PCR; TCRdb holds only in-frame clones, not every one. The sample lists under 1 million clones, roughly 96% occurring once. CD45RO-negative cells were positively selected for CCR7, leaving out terminally differentiated effector memory CD45RA+ cells. Sample: naive CD8+ T cells sorted from blood. These receptors all stem from a man aged 25 to 40 in good health.

The chain couples TRBV7-9 to TRBJ2-3, with D hard to call. This CDR3 spans 15 amino acids. With 5 bases removed from V and 3 bases from J, the gap between germline ends came to 15 bases. CDR1 is SEHNR, CDR2 FQNEAQ, per germline (reference sequence). Here the CDR3 reads CASSPPLGPTDTQYF. DNA for the CDR3: TGTGCCAGCAGCCCCCCGTTAGGCCCTACAGATACGCAGTATTTT.

This chain links TRBV5-1 with TRBJ2-1; D ambiguous. The V gene's germline CDR1 is SGHRS and CDR2 YFSETQ. Trimming removed 0 bases at V and 0 bases at J, with 10 bases between. The CDR3 sequence is 16 residues long. CDR3 sequence reads: CASSLGEIISYNEQFF. For the CDR3, the DNA is TGCGCCAGCAGCTTGGGAGAGATCATCTCCTACAATGAGCAGTTCTTC.

The rearrangement links TRBV9 to TRBJ2-1; tentatively, D is TRBD1 (6 bases). Trimming shortened V by 0 bases and J by 7 bases, and 23 bases separated the two germline ends. CDR1 and CDR2 (germline): SGDLS, YYNGEE. The CDR3 is 18 amino acids. CDR3 DNA sequence: TGTGCCAGCAGCGTAGGTAACTACAGGGCCTCTAAACAGAATGAGCAGTTCTTC. This encodes CASSVGNYRASKQNEQFF.

CDR3 protein: CASSFRNRGRSGANVLTF. The CDR3 bases are TGTGCCAGCAGTTTCCGTAACAGGGGGCGGTCTGGGGCCAACGTCCTGACTTTC. This chain connects TRBV28 to TRBJ2-6; 9 bases line up with TRBD1. CDR1 is MDHEN and CDR2 is SYDVKM in the germline V gene. The CDR3 runs to 18 residues. Germline trimming cut 3 bases from V and 1 base from J; bases unmatched to any gene: 7.

The rearrangement joins TRBV7-9 to TRBJ2-7, with TRBD1 matching 12 bases. This CDR3 contains 18 residues. Germline CDR1 SEHNR, CDR2 FQNEAQ (reference sequence). V lost 3 bases, J lost 3 bases, and 12 bases stayed unmatched. CDR3 sequence: CASSFPGTGGGVDYEQYF. The DNA for the CDR3 is TGTGCCAGCAGCTTTCCCGGGACAGGGGGCGGAGTGGACTACGAGCAGTACTTC.

The CDR3 nucleotides read TGTGCCAGCAGCTTAGGGACAGGGGGCGAGATAGGGAACAATGAGCAGTTCTTC. Its translation: CASSLGTGGEIGNNEQFF. The chain links TRBV11-2 to TRBJ2-1, with 11 bases lining up with TRBD1. With V trimmed by 1 base and J by 5 bases, 10 bases remained unmatched. The germline V gene has CDR1 SGHAT and CDR2 FQNNGV. This CDR3 contains 18 residues. Full variable domain (rest looked up from reference TRBV11-2 and TRBJ2-1): EAGVAQSPRYKIIEKRQSVAFWCNPISGHATLYWYQQILGQGPKLLIQFQNNGVVDDSQLPKDRFSAERLKGVDSTLKIQPAKLEDSAVYLCASSLGTGGEIGNNEQFFGPGTRLTVL.

The J gene is TRBJ2-7, the V gene TRBV9; perhaps TRBD1 as D (5 bases). The germline V gene has CDR1 SGDLS and CDR2 YYNGEE. This CDR3 has 14 residues. V lost 0 bases to trimming and J lost 1 base, with 8 bases between them. Here the CDR3 reads CASSVADSSYEQYF. The CDR3, as DNA: TGTGCCAGCAGCGTAGCAGACAGTTCCTACGAGCAGTACTTC. Using reference TRBV9 and TRBJ2-7 for the parts outside the CDR3, the full variable domain is DSGVTQTPKHLITATGQRVTLRCSPRSGDLSVYWYQQSLDQGLQFLIQYYNGEERAKGNILERFSAQQFPDLHSELNLSSLELGDSALYFCASSVADSSYEQYFGPGTRLTVT.

The rearrangement links TRBV2 to TRBJ2-7; no reliable D call. This CDR3 is built from 13 residues. Trimming cost V 4 bases and J 0 bases, with 7 bases left between them. Germline V gene sequence: CDR1 SNHLY, CDR2 FYNNEI. CDR3 bases: TGTGCCAGCAGTGGGAGTCACTCCTACGAGCAGTACTTC. Encoded protein: CASSGSHSYEQYF.

In DNA, the CDR3 is TGTGCCAGCAGCTTAGATTGGGCGGGAGCAAGCGAGCAGTACTTC. The encoded protein is CASSLDWAGASEQYF. The chain links TRBV11-2 to TRBJ2-7; 7 nucleotides agree with TRBD2. Germline values: CDR1 SGHAT, CDR2 FQNNGV. The CDR3 runs 15 residues. Trimming removed 0 bases from V and 6 bases from J; junction bases left unmatched: 8.

The gene calls are TRBV6-1 and TRBJ1-2; TRBD1 matches at 8 bases. Germline assignment: CDR1 MNHNS and CDR2 SASEGT. V dropped 0 bases and J dropped 5; count of bases not matched to a gene: 8. CDR3 size: 16 residues. The CDR3: CASSEAVAGQVYGYTF. The CDR3 coding sequence is TGTGCCAGCAGTGAAGCGGTGGCGGGACAGGTATATGGCTACACCTTC.

The rearrangement links TRBV28 to TRBJ1-5; maybe TRBD1 (5 bases). Trimming took off 4 bases at V and 7 bases at J, with 17 bases between the two ends. CDR3 length: 15 residues. In germline, CDR1 is MDHEN, CDR2 SYDVKM. In DNA, the CDR3 is TGTGCCAGCAGTTCTATAGGGGACGAGAACCAGCCCCAGCATTTT. Its protein product is CASSSIGDENQPQHF. The complete variable domain, with remaining parts taken from reference TRBV28 and TRBJ1-5, reads DVKVTQSSRYLVKRTGEKVFLECVQDMDHENMFWYRQDPGLGLRLIYFSYDVKMKEKGDIPEGYSVSREKKERFSLILESASTNQTSMYLCASSSIGDENQPQHFGDGTRLSIL.

This chain uses TRBV27 with TRBJ2-7; no reliable D call. The CDR3 consists of 11 residues. Per the germline V gene, CDR1 is MNHEY and CDR2 is SMNVEV (reference sequence). Between the trimmed V and J ends, which lost 4 bases and 7 bases, there was a span of 8 bases. CDR3 amino acids: CASSSTREQYF. CDR3 in DNA: TGTGCCAGCAGTTCAACCCGAGAGCAGTACTTC.

The gene calls are TRBV30 and TRBJ2-7, with D possibly matching TRBD2 (6 bases). Deletions cut 0 bases from V and 7 bases from J, with 13 bases between. Germline CDR1 and CDR2: GTSNPN and SVGIG (reference sequence). CDR3 length: 13 amino acids. The CDR3 nucleotides read TGTGCCTGGAGTGTCGGGACTCCTGGTGAGCAGTACTTC. It encodes CAWSVGTPGEQYF.

The chain links TRBV5-4 to TRBJ2-3; tentatively, D is TRBD2 (6 bases). The V gene's germline CDR1 is SGHNT and CDR2 YYREEE (reference sequence). There are 14 residues in the CDR3. Trimming pared 7 bases from V and 3 bases from J, leaving 15 bases between. The CDR3 here is CASAEGVLTDTQYF. DNA of the CDR3: TGTGCCAGCGCGGAGGGCGTGTTGACAGATACGCAGTATTTT.

This chain links TRBV9 with TRBJ1-2; a weak D match, TRBD1 (6 bases). Germline V lookup: CDR1 SGDLS, CDR2 YYNGEE. This CDR3 is built from 13 residues. The V gene lost 4 bases and the J gene lost 4 bases, with 11 bases spanning the gap. This CDR3 is CASSPDSLYGYTF. CDR3 coding DNA: TGTGCCAGCAGCCCGGACAGCCTCTATGGCTACACCTTC.

About this clone: Within the sample, other DNA sequences also encode this same CDR3. J is TRBJ2-1 and V is TRBV5-1; no clear D. The germline CDR1 and CDR2 sequences are SGHRS and YFSETQ. This CDR3 spans 11 amino acids. The V end was cut by 1 base, the J end by 6 bases, with 2 bases between. The CDR3 sequence: CASSLINEQFF. CDR3 nucleotides: TGCGCCAGCAGCTTGATCAATGAGCAGTTCTTC. The variable domain in full, with the rest retrieved from reference TRBV5-1 and TRBJ2-1, is KAGVTQTPRYLIKTRGQQVTLSCSPISGHRSVSWYQQTPGQGLQFLFEYFSETQRNKGNFPGRFSGRQFSNSRSEMNVSTLELGDSALYLCASSLINEQFFGPGTRLTVL.